The T cell receptor beta chain under discussion was sequenced for a study of T-cell reconstitution after alpha-beta-depleted transplantation in children. The TCRbeta library was prepared with unique molecular identifiers. TCRdb ran MiXCR on the PCR reads and lists one entry per CDR3 protein. The data show almost 500,000 distinct CDR3 sequences, 10% seen once. Findings and caveats of the study: The main origin of T-cell counts and diversity one year after transplant was newly produced T cells.

The CDR3 runs to 16 residues. Germline lookup yields CDR1 SNHLY and CDR2 FYNNEI. The V and J ends lost 6 bases and 5 bases, in that order; junction bases with no gene match: 12. This clonotype came up many times. What it recognizes is unknown. This sequence joins TRBV2 and TRBJ2-2; 7 nucleotides line up with TRBD2. Sequencing used PBMCs, obtained before TCRalphabeta/CD19-depleted stem cell transplant. The receptor's source is a child aged 2-15 years with inherited bone marrow failure, due to receive a stem cell transplant. CDR3 DNA: TGTGCCAGCAGGCCAACTAGCGCAAGTATTACCGGGGAGCTGTTTTTT. It codes for CASRPTSASITGELFF.